The 2 T cell receptor beta chains in this list originate from one sample, sequenced in a study of siplizumab effects on memory and regulatory T cells. Data came from immunoSEQ multiplex PCR; TCRdb stores just in-frame clones and leaves some out. The sample contains approximately 60,000 clones, roughly 78% of which appear only once. Sample: memory CD4+ T cells sorted from blood. Source of these receptors: a human donor in good health.

This rearrangement joins TRBV2 to TRBJ2-2; 7 bases map to TRBD1. Trimming removed 4 bases from V and 6 bases from J; junction bases left unmatched: 8. Germline CDR1 SNHLY, CDR2 FYNNEI. The CDR3 length is 15 residues. CDR3 sequence reads: CASSVDRANSGELFF. The CDR3 DNA follows: TGTGCCAGCAGTGTCGACAGGGCAAATTCCGGGGAGCTGTTTTTT. Full variable domain (outside the CDR3, taken from reference TRBV2 and TRBJ2-2): EPEVTQTPSHQVTQMGQEVILRCVPISNHLYFYWYRQILGQKVEFLVSFYNNEISEKSEIFDDQFSVERPDGSNFTLKIRSTKLEDSAMYFCASSVDRANSGELFFGEGSRLTVL.

The rearrangement uses TRBV29-1 and TRBJ2-3; 7 bases map to TRBD1. The CDR3 has 14 amino acids. J gave up 0 bases and V 4 bases, and 4 bases lay outside the gene matches. The germline V gene encodes CDR1 SQVTM and CDR2 ANQGSEA. The CDR3, as DNA: TGCAGCGTTGCTGAGGGGGCTAGCACAGATACGCAGTATTTT. Residues: CSVAEGASTDTQYF.